This TCR beta chain came from a study of cytomegalovirus exposure and HLA in healthy donors. The study, taken as a whole, reports: The study recorded over 150 TCR beta chains that were cytomegalovirus-associated. Later on, a genetic analysis was performed. It linked a missense variant in DCLRE1C with V- and J-gene trimming of TCR beta. One cluster of highly shared sequence variants probably arose as a sequencing artifact. TCR beta chains associated with HLA were, in a later analysis, more clonally expanded than equally common others.

Vbeta (60) and Jbeta (13) primers were used in the PCR. Profiling relied on immunoSEQ multiplex PCR, and the TCRdb table lists in-frame clones only, not all of them. The sample yields 90,000 or so clones, about 80% seen once. Regarding this clone: Its antigen is undetermined.

Trimming took 4 bases from V and 6 from J; bases not matched to a gene: 10. The germline gives CDR1 SGHRS, CDR2 YFSETQ. The CDR3 contains 16 residues. The clonotype comes from a woman aged 45-59 years in good health and CMV-seropositive. The sequencing sample was made of PBMCs. The rearrangement uses TRBV5-1 and TRBJ2-7; 13 positions agree with TRBD2. This CDR3 reads CASSPTSGGFPGEQYF. The CDR3 bases are TGCGCCAGCAGCCCGACTAGCGGGGGGTTTCCCGGCGAGCAGTACTTC. Using reference TRBV5-1 and TRBJ2-7 for the parts outside the CDR3, the full variable domain is KAGVTQTPRYLIKTRGQQVTLSCSPISGHRSVSWYQQTPGQGLQFLFEYFSETQRNKGNFPGRFSGRQFSNSRSEMNVSTLELGDSALYLCASSPTSGGFPGEQYFGPGTRLTVT.